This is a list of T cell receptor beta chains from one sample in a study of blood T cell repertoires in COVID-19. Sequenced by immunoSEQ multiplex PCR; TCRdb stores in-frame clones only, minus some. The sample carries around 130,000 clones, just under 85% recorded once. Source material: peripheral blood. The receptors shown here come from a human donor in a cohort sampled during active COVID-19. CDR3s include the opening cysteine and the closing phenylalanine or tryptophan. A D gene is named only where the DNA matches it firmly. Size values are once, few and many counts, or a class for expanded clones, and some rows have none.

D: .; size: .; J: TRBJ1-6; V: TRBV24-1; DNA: TGTGCCACCATCACGAGCCCAGACAGTGCTAATTCACCCCTCCACTTT; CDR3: CATITSPDSANSPLHF
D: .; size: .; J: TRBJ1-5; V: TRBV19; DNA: TGTGCCAGTAGTATCAGCGGTATCAATCAGCCCCAGCATTTT; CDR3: CASSISGINQPQHF
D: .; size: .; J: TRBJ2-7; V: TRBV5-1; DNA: TGCGCCAGCAGGGCCGGGACACACCTCTACGAGCAGTACTTC; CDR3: CASRAGTHLYEQYF
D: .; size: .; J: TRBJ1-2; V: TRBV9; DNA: TGTGCCAGCAGCCCACGACAGAATAACTATGGCTACACCTTC; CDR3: CASSPRQNNYGYTF
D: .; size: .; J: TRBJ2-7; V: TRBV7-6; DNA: TGTGCCAGCAGCTCAGAGTCAGGCTCCTACGAGCAGTACTTC; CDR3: CASSSESGSYEQYF
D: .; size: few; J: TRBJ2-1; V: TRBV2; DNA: TGTGCCAGCAGTGAATTAGCGGATGAGCAGTTCTTC; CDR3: CASSELADEQFF
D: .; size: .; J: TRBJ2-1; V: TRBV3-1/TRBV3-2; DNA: TGTGCCAGCAGCCCCCGGGGTAGGGAGCAGTTCTTC; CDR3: CASSPRGREQFF
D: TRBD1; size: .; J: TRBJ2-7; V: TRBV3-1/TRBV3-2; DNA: TGTGCCAGCAGCCAGACAGGGGGTAGCTACGAGCAGTACTTC; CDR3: CASSQTGGSYEQYF
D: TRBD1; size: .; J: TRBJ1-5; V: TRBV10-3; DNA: TGTGCCATCGGGAACAGGGGGAGCAATCAGCCCCAGCATTTT; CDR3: CAIGNRGSNQPQHF
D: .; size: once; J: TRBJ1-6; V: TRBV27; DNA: TGTGCCAGCAGTTTGACACTCCGCTCCTATAATTCACCCCTCCACTTT; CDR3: CASSLTLRSYNSPLHF
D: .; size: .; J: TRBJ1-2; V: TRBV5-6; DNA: TGTGCCAGCAGCTTGGCGACTCTAGCCCAGGGCTACACCTTC; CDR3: CASSLATLAQGYTF
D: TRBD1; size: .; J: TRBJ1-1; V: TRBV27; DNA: TGTGCCAGCAGCCTGGAGACAGGGCTGGTTGCTTTCTTT; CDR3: CASSLETGLVAFF
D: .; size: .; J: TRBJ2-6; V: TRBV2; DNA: TGTGCCAACCAGGGTTCTGGGGCCAACGTCCTGACTTTC; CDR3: CANQGSGANVLTF
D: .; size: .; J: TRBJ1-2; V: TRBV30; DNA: TGTGCCTGGAAAAAGCCCCAGTACAGGCTAGGCTATGGCTACACCTTC; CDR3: CAWKKPQYRLGYGYTF
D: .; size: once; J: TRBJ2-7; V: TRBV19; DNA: TGTGCCAGTAGTACGGTCCCCTACGAGCAGTACTTC; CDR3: CASSTVPYEQYF
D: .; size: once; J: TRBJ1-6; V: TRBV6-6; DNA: TGTGCCAGCAGGTCCTGGACAGATAATTCACCCCTCCACTTT; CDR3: CASRSWTDNSPLHF
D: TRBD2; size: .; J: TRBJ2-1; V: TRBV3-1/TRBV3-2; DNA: TGTGCCAGCAGCCAGACTAGCTTCGAGCAGTTCTTC; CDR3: CASSQTSFEQFF
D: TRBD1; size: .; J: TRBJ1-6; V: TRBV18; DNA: TGTGCCAGCTCACCCCGGACAGGGGATTCACCCCTCCACTTT; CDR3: CASSPRTGDSPLHF
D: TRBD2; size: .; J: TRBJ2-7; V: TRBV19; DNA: TGTGCCAGTTCGGCACCGGGCGGGGGGATCGAGCAGTACTTC; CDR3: CASSAPGGGIEQYF
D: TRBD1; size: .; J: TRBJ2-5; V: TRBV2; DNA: TGTGCCAGCAGCCACGTGGACAGGACCCAAGAGACCCAGTACTTC; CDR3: CASSHVDRTQETQYF
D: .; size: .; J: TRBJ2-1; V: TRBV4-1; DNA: TGCGCCAGCAGCCAAGATGATAGACCAGGGGACAATGAGCAGTTCTTC; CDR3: CASSQDDRPGDNEQFF
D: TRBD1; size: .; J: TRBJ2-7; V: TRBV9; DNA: TGTGCCAGCAGCGTAGAGGGACAGGGGGTCTACGAGCAGTACTTC; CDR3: CASSVEGQGVYEQYF
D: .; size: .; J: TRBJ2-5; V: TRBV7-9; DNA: TGTGCCAGCAGCGCTCTTCGGGGGTCGACACAAGAGACCCAGTACTTC; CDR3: CASSALRGSTQETQYF
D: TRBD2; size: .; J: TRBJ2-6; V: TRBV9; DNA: TGTGCCAGCAGTACCGGGGGGGGCTCTGGGGCCAACGTCCTGACTTTC; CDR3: CASSTGGGSGANVLTF
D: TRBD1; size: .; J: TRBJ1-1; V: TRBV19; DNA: TGTGCCAGTAGTAGGACAGGGGGTACTGAAGCTTTCTTT; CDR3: CASSRTGGTEAFF
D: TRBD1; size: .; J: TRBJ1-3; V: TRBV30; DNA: TGTGCCTGGAGTACCGGGACAGCAACTGGAAACACCATATATTTT; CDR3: CAWSTGTATGNTIYF
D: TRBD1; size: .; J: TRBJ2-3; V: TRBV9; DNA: TGTGCCAGCAGCGTTCAGACAGGGGCGGCAGATACGCAGTATTTT; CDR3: CASSVQTGAADTQYF
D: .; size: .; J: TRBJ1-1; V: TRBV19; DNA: TGTGCCAGTAGTATAGATCGGGATACTGAAGCTTTCTTT; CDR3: CASSIDRDTEAFF
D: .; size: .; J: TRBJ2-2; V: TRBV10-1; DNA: TGCGCCAGCAGTGGAAGAGACGCGGCTGACGCCGGGGAGCTGTTTTTT; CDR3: CASSGRDAADAGELFF
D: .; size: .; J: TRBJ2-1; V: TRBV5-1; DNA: TGCGCCAGCAGCTTGGGAGCCCGCTCGGGGAATGAGCAGTTCTTC; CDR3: CASSLGARSGNEQFF
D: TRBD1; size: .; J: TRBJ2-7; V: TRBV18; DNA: TGTGCCAGCTCACAAGACAGGGGGCTTAGTGAGCAGTACTTC; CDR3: CASSQDRGLSEQYF
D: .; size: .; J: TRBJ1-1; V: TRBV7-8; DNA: TGTGCCAGCAGCTTAGGGGCCCAGGGGAACACTGAAGCTTTCTTT; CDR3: CASSLGAQGNTEAFF
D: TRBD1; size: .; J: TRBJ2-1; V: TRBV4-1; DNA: TGCGCCAGCAGCCAAGAGGACAGGTACAATGAGCAGTTCTTC; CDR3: CASSQEDRYNEQFF
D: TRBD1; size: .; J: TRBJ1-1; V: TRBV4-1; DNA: TGCGCCAGCAGCCGAGATACAGGGGGTGCGTCGAGCACTGAAGCTTTCTTT; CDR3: CASSRDTGGASSTEAFF
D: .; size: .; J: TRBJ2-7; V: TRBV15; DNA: TGTGCCACCAGCACAGGAGCACCCAAAAGTCGGGGCGAGCAGTACTTC; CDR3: CATSTGAPKSRGEQYF
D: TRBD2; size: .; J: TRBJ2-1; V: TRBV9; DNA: TGTGCCAGCAGCCCAAGCGGGACTAGCGGGGGCAATGAGCAGTTCTTC; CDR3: CASSPSGTSGGNEQFF
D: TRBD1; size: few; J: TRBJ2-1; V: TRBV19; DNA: TGTGCCAGTAGTAGGGGGGACAGGGTGAATGAGCAGTTCTTC; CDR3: CASSRGDRVNEQFF
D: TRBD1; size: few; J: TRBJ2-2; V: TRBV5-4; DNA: TGTGCCAGCAGTTACCGGGACAGGAACACCGGGGAGCTGTTTTTT; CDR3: CASSYRDRNTGELFF
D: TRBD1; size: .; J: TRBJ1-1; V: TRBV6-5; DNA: TGTGCCAGCAGTTCGGACAGGGACCCTGAAGCTTTCTTT; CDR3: CASSSDRDPEAFF
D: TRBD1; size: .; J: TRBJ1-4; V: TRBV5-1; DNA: TGCGCCAGCAGCCGACAGGGGGCTTATGAAAAACTGTTTTTT; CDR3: CASSRQGAYEKLFF
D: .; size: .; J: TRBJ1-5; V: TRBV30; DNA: TGTGCCTGGAGTGCGGGGACAACCAGCAATCAGCCCCAGCATTTT; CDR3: CAWSAGTTSNQPQHF